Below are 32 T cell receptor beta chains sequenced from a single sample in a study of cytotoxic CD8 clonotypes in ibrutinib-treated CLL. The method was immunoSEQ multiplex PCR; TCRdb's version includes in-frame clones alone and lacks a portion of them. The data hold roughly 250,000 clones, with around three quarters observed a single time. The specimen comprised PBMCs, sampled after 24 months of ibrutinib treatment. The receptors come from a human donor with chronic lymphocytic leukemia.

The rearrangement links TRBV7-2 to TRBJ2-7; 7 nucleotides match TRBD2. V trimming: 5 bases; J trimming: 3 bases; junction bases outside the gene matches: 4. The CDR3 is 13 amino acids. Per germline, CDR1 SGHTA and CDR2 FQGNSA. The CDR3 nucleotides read TGTGCCAGCAGCCCGGGACTACGCTACGAGCAGTACTTC. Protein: CASSPGLRYEQYF.

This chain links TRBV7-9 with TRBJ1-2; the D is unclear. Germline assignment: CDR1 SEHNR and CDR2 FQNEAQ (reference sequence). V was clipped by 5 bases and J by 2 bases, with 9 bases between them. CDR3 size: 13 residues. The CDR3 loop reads CASSGEKNYGYTF. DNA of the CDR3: TGTGCCAGCAGCGGCGAGAAAAACTATGGCTACACCTTC. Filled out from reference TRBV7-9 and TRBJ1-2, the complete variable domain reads DTGVSQNPRHKITKRGQNVTFRCDPISEHNRLYWYRQTLGQGPEFLTYFQNEAQLEKSRLLSDRFSAERPKGSFSTLEIQRTEQGDSAMYLCASSGEKNYGYTFGSGTRLTVV.

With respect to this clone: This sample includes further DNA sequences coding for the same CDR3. The CDR3 nucleotides read TGTGCCAGTAGTAGGGGCAATGAGCAGTTCTTC. Translating gives CASSRGNEQFF. V and J are TRBV19 and TRBJ2-1; D is uncertain. The V end was cut by 4 bases, the J end by 6 bases, with 4 bases between. The V gene's germline CDR1 is LNHDA and CDR2 SQIVND (reference sequence). This CDR3 comprises 11 residues.

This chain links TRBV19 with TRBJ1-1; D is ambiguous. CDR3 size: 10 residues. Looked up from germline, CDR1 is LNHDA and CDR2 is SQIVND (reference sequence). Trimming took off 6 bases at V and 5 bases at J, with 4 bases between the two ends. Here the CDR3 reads CASRNTEAFF. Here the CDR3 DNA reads TGTGCCAGTAGAAATACTGAAGCTTTCTTT.

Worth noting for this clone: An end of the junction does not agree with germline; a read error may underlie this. As DNA, the CDR3 is TGTGCCTGGAGCGTCCCTCGTCAGATAACAAACTTC. Its protein product is CAWSVPRQITNF. The rearrangement uses TRBV30 and TRBJ2-7; no clear D. Germline assignment: CDR1 GTSNPN and CDR2 SVGIG (reference sequence). The CDR3 spans 12 residues.

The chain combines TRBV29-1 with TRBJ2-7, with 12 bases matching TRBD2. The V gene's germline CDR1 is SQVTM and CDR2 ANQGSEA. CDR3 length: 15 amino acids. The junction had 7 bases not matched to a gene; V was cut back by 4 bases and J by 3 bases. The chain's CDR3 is CSVGLAGDHHYEQYF. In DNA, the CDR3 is TGCAGCGTTGGACTAGCGGGGGACCACCACTACGAGCAGTACTTC.

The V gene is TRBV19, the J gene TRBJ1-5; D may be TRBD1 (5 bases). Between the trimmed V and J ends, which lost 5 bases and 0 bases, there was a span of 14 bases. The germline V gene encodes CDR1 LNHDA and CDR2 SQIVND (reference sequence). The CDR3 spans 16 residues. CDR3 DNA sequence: TGTGCCAGTAGTCCACCCCCCGGGACTAGCAATCAGCCCCAGCATTTT. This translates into CASSPPPGTSNQPQHF.

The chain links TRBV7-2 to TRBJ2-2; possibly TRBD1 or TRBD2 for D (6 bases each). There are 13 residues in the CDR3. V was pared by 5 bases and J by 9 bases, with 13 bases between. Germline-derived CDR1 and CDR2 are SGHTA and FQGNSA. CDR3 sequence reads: CASSIGGPRELFF. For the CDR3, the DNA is TGTGCCAGCAGCATCGGGGGCCCCCGGGAGCTGTTTTTT.

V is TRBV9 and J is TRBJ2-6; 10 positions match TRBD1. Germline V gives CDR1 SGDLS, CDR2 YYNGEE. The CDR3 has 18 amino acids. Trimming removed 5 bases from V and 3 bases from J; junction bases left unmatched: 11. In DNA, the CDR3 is TGTGCCAGCAGAGGTGGTGACAGGGGGCCGGGTGGGGCCAACGTCCTGACTTTC. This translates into CASRGGDRGPGGANVLTF.

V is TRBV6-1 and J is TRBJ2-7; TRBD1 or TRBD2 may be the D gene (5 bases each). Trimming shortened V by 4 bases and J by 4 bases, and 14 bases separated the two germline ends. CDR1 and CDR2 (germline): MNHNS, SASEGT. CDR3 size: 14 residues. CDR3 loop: CASSGDPRPYEQYF. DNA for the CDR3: TGTGCCAGCAGTGGGGACCCCCGGCCATACGAGCAGTACTTC.

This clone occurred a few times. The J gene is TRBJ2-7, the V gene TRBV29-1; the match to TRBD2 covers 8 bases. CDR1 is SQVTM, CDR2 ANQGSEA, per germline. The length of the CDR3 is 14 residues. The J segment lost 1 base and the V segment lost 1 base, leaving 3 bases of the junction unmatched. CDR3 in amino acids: CSVEGTSLSYEQYF. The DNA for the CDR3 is TGCAGCGTTGAAGGGACTAGCCTATCCTACGAGCAGTACTTC.

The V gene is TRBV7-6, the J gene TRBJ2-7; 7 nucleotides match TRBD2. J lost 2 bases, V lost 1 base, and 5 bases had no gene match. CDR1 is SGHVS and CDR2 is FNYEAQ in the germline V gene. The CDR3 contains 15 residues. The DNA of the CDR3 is TGTGCCAGCAGCTTAGATGCGGGAGATCCCTACGAGCAGTACTTC. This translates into CASSLDAGDPYEQYF.

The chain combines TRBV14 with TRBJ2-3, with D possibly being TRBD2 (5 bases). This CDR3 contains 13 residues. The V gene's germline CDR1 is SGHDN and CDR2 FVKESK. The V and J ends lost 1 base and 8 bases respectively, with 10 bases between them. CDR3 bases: TGTGCCAGCAGCCAAGTTACGGGGTCTACGCAGTATTTT. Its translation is CASSQVTGSTQYF.

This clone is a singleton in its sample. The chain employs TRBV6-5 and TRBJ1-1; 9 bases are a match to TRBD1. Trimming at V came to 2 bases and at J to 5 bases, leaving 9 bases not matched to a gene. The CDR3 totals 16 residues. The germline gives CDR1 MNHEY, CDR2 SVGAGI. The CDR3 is CASSYEQGAVWTEAFF. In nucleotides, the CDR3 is TGTGCCAGCAGTTACGAACAGGGGGCCGTGTGGACTGAAGCTTTCTTT.

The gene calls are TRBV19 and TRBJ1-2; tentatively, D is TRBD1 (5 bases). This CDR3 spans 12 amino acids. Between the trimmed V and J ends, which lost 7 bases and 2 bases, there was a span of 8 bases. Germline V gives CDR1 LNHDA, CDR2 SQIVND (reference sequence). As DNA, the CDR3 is TGTGCCAGTACCCGGGACAACTATGGCTACACCTTC. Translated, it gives CASTRDNYGYTF.

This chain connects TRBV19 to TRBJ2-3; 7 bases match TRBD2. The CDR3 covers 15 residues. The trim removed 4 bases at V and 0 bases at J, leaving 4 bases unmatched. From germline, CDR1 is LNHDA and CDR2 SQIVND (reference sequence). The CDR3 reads CASSRASGSTDTQYF. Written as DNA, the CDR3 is TGTGCCAGTAGTAGGGCTAGCGGTAGCACAGATACGCAGTATTTT.

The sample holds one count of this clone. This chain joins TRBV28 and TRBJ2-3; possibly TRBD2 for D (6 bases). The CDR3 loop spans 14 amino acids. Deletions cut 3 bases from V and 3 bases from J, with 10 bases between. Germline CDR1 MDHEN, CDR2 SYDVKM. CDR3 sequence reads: CASSFGGRTDTQYF. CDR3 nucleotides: TGTGCCAGCAGTTTTGGAGGGCGGACAGATACGCAGTATTTT.

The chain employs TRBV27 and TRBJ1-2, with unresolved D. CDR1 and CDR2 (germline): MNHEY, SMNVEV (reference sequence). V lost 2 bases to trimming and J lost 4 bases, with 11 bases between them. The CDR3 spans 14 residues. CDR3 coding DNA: TGTGCCAGCAGTTTAGTGGCGGGTTCCTATGGCTACACCTTC. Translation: CASSLVAGSYGYTF.

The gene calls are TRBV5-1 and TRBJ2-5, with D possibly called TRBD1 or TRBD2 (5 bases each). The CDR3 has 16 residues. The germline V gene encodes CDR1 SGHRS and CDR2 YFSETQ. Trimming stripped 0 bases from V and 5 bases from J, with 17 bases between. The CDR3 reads CASSLVPGRERETQYF. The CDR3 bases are TGCGCCAGCAGCTTGGTACCGGGCAGGGAGAGGGAGACCCAGTACTTC.

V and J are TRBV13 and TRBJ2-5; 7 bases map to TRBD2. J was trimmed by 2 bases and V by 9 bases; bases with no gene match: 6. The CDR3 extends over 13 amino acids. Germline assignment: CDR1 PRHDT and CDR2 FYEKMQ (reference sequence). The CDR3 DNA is TGTGCCAGTGGCAGGGACTATCAAGAGACCCAGTACTTC. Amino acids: CASGRDYQETQYF.

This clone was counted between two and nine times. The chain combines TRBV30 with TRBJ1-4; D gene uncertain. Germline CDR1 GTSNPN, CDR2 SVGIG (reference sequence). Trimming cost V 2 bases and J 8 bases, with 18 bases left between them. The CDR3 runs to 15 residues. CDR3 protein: CAWSPLDTLGEKLFF. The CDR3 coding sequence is TGTGCCTGGAGTCCCCTCGACACTCTAGGCGAAAAACTGTTTTTT.

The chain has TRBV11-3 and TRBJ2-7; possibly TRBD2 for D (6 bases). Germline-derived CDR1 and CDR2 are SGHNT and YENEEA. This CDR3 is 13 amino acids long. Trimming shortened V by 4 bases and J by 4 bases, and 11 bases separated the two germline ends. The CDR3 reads CASSSGAGYEQYF. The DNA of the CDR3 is TGTGCCAGCAGCTCCGGGGCGGGGTACGAGCAGTACTTC.

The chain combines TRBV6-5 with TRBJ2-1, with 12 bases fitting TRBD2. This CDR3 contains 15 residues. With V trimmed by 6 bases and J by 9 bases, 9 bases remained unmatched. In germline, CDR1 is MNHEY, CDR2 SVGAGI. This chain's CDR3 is CASRTPLTSGSEQFF. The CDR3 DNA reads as TGTGCCAGCAGGACGCCCTTGACTAGCGGGAGTGAGCAGTTCTTC.

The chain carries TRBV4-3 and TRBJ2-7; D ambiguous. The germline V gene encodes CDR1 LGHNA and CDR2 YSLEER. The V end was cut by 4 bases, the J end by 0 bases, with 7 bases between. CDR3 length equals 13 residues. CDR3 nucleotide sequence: TGCGCCAGCAGCCCTTGGGTCTCCTACGAGCAGTACTTC. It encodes CASSPWVSYEQYF.

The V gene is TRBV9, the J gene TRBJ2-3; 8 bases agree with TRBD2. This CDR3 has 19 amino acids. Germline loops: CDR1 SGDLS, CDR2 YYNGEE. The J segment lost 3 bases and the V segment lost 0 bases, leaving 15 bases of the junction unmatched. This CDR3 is CASSVASGGRLAGTDTQYF. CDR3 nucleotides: TGTGCCAGCAGCGTAGCTTCTGGCGGGAGGCTAGCAGGGACAGATACGCAGTATTTT.

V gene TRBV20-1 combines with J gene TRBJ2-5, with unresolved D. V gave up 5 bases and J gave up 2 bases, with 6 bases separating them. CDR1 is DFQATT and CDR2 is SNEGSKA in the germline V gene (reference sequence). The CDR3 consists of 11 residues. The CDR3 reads CSALQQETQYF. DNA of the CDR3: TGCAGTGCTCTGCAACAAGAGACCCAGTACTTC.

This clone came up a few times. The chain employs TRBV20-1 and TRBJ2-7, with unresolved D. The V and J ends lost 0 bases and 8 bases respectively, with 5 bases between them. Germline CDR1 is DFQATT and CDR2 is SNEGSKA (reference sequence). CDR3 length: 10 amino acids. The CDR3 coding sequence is TGCAGTGCTAGAGAGGGGAAGCAGTACTTC. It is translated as CSAREGKQYF.

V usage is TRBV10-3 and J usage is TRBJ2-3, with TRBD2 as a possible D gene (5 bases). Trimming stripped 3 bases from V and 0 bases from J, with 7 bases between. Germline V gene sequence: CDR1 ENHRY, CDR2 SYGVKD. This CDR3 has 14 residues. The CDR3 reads CAISDRTSTDTQYF. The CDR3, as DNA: TGTGCCATCAGTGATAGGACTAGCACAGATACGCAGTATTTT.

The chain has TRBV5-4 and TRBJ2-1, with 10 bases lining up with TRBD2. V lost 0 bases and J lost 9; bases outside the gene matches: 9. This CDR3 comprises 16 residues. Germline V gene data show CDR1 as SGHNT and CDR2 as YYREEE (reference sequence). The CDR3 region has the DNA TGTGCCAGCAGCTTGGTCAGCCAGCGGGAGGGCGGTGAGCAGTTCTTC. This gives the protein CASSLVSQREGGEQFF.

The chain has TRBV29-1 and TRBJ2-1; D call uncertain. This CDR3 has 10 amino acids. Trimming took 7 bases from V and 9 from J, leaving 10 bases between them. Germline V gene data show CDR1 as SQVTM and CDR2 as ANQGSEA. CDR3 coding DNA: TGCAGCGGATTTGGCATTGAGCAGTTCTTC. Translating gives CSGFGIEQFF.

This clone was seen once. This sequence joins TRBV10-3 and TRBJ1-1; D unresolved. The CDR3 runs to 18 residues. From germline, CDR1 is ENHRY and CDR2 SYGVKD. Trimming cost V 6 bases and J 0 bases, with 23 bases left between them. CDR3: CAISGPYIRTTLNTEAFF. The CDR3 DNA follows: TGTGCCATCAGCGGACCCTACATCAGGACCACCTTGAACACTGAAGCTTTCTTT.

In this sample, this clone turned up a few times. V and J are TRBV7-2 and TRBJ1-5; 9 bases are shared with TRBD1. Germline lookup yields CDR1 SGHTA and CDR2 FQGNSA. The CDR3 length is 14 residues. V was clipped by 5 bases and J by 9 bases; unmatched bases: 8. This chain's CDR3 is CASSMDRGTGPQHF. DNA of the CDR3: TGTGCCAGCAGCATGGACAGGGGAACTGGGCCCCAGCATTTT.